The entry below describes one T cell receptor beta chain. Antigen specificity is unknown. Since a much larger clone is just one base distant, this may be a read error. The sample is drawn from a study of molecular identifiers for immune sequencing clone quantification. Findings of the study overall: Investigators reportedly could detect spiked Jurkat TCR RNA from one cell among approximately 970,000 naive cells. The sizes of highly expanded clones could be underestimated when identical TCR molecules share a barcode.

The ends were cut back, 1 base at V and 0 bases at J, with 13 bases in the middle. Germline V gene lookup returns CDR1 DFQATT and CDR2 SNEGSKA (reference sequence). The CDR3 is 16 amino acids. In preparing bulk TCR libraries, previously described methods and listed TCR primers were used. MiXCR was run by TCRdb on the PCR reads, yielding one entry per CDR3 protein. This sample has more than 250,000 distinct CDR3 sequences, with 20% to 25% found just once. Material for sequencing was naive CD8+ T cells from blood, with Jurkat cell RNA spiked in. Documented subset: FACS-sorted CD8+CD4-CCR7+CD45RA+ naive T cells. The rearrangement uses TRBV20-1 and TRBJ1-5; possible D gene TRBD1, 5 bases. This TCR came from a human donor in good health. Some libraries in this study had Jurkat cell RNA spiked in. CDR3 sequence: CSARGQGGSSNQPQHF. CDR3 nucleotides: TGCAGTGCTAGAGGGCAGGGTGGTAGTAGCAATCAGCCCCAGCATTTT.